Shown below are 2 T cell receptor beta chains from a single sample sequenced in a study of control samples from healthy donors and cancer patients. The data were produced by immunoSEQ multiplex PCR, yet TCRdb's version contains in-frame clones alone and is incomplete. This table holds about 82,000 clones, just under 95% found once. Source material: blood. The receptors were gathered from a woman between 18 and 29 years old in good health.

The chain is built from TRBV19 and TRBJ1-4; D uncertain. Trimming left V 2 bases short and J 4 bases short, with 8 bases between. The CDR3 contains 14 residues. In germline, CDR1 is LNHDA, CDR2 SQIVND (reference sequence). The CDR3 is CASSIQPLNEKLFF. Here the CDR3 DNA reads TGTGCCAGTAGTATACAACCGCTTAATGAAAAACTGTTTTTT.

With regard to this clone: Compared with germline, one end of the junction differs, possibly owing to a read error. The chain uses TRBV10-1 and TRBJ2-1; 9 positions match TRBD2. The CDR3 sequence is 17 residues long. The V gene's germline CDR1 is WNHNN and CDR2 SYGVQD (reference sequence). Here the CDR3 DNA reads TGCGCCAGCAGTGACTCGATTAGCGGGGGCCCCGGTAATGGGCAGTTCTTC. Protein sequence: CASSDSISGGPGNGQFF.